The 22 T cell receptor beta chains below were found in one sample sequenced in a study of blood T cell repertoires in COVID-19. Clones were read by immunoSEQ multiplex PCR, and TCRdb kept only the in-frame ones, dropping some. The table records about 33,000 clones, 86% of them present only once. The source material was peripheral blood. Receptor source: a woman older than 75 with active or convalescent COVID-19.

This clone was seen once. The gene calls are TRBV14 and TRBJ2-4; D possibly corresponds to TRBD2 (5 bases). Per germline, CDR1 SGHDN and CDR2 FVKESK. The CDR3 has 11 amino acids. Trimming removed 1 base from V and 10 bases from J, with 5 bases in between. The CDR3 reads CASSQGRIQYF. CDR3 DNA sequence: TGTGCCAGCAGCCAAGGGAGGATTCAGTACTTC.

This clone was observed a single time. The gene calls are TRBV3-1 (or the pseudogene TRBV3-2) and TRBJ1-3; TRBD1 matches 7 bases. There are 16 residues in the CDR3. Germline V gives CDR1 LGHDT, CDR2 YNNKEL (reference sequence). With V trimmed by 4 bases and J by 0 bases, 6 bases remained unmatched. CDR3: CASSPTGKSSGNTIYF. CDR3 coding DNA: TGTGCCAGCAGCCCGACAGGGAAAAGCTCTGGAAACACCATATATTTT.

The V and J genes are TRBV2 and TRBJ2-7; possible D gene TRBD2, 5 bases. The CDR3 has 13 residues. Per germline, CDR1 SNHLY and CDR2 FYNNEI. With 3 bases removed from V and 3 bases from J, the gap between germline ends came to 9 bases. The CDR3, as DNA: TGTGCCAGCAGTGACTCCGGGGACTACGAGCAGTACTTC. Residues: CASSDSGDYEQYF.

The chain has TRBV4-1 and TRBJ2-7; TRBD2 matches 9 bases. This CDR3 has 18 residues. The V gene's germline CDR1 is MGHRA and CDR2 YSYEKL. Trimming cost V 0 bases and J 0 bases; bases outside gene matches: 9. Written as DNA, the CDR3 is TGCGCCAGCAGCCAAGATTTCGGGCTAGCGGGATACTCCTACGAGCAGTACTTC. Translating it yields CASSQDFGLAGYSYEQYF.

The chain employs TRBV20-1 and TRBJ2-5; no definite D call. Germline values: CDR1 DFQATT, CDR2 SNEGSKA (reference sequence). This CDR3 contains 10 residues. V was clipped by 5 bases and J by 3 bases, with 4 bases between them. As DNA, the CDR3 is TGCAGTGCTGGCAAAGAGACCCAGTACTTC. This sequence encodes CSAGKETQYF.

This chain uses TRBV4-1 with TRBJ2-7; TRBD1 aligns across 11 bases. This CDR3 has 16 residues. Germline V gives CDR1 MGHRA, CDR2 YSYEKL. V trimming: 5 bases; J trimming: 1 base; junction bases outside the gene matches: 7. As DNA, the CDR3 is TGCGCCAGCAGCTCTGGGACAGGGGGGAGGTCCTACGAGCAGTACTTC. Its translation is CASSSGTGGRSYEQYF.

V usage is TRBV24-1 and J usage is TRBJ2-2, with 7 bases lining up with TRBD2. CDR3 size: 14 residues. Germline V gene data show CDR1 as KGHDR and CDR2 as SFDVKD. The trim removed 9 bases at V and 7 bases at J, leaving 10 bases unmatched. CDR3 sequence reads: CATERGPGDGELFF. The DNA for the CDR3 is TGTGCCACCGAGCGGGGTCCCGGGGACGGGGAGCTGTTTTTT.

This clone was recorded only once. This chain uses TRBV6-6 with TRBJ2-7; TRBD1 might be the D (6 bases). Trimming cost V 6 bases and J 3 bases, with 18 bases left between them. Germline CDR1 MNHNY, CDR2 SVGAGI (reference sequence). The CDR3 extends over 15 amino acids. The CDR3 here is CASRSTSDSRYEQYF. CDR3 bases: TGTGCCAGCAGGTCTACCTCGGACAGTCGCTACGAGCAGTACTTC.

Only a few counts were recorded for this clone. The gene calls are TRBV4-1 and TRBJ1-2, with 10 bases matching TRBD1. Germline values: CDR1 MGHRA, CDR2 YSYEKL. The CDR3 is 15 residues long. Trimming removed 3 bases from V and 4 bases from J; junction bases left unmatched: 5. CDR3 DNA: TGCGCCAGCAGCCACGACAGGGGGCGCGCCTATGGCTACACCTTC. Translation gives CASSHDRGRAYGYTF.

This rearrangement joins TRBV28 to TRBJ2-3; possibly TRBD1 for D (5 bases). Trimming cost V 5 bases and J 0 bases, with 21 bases left between them. Germline CDR1 is MDHEN and CDR2 is SYDVKM. The CDR3 sequence is 18 residues long. The chain's CDR3 is CASSPSDNRYTSTDTQYF. In DNA form, the CDR3 reads TGTGCCAGCAGTCCATCGGACAACCGATATACCAGCACAGATACGCAGTATTTT.

This rearrangement joins TRBV11-3 to TRBJ2-1; the match to TRBD2 covers 10 bases. This CDR3 contains 15 residues. V was pared by 11 bases and J by 6 bases, with 13 bases of the junction left unmatched. Germline V CDR1 and CDR2: SGHNT, YENEEA. CDR3 amino acids: CASDPGLAGVNEQFF. The CDR3 DNA is TGTGCCTCAGACCCTGGGCTAGCGGGAGTCAATGAGCAGTTCTTC.

V gene TRBV6-5 combines with J gene TRBJ1-1; TRBD1 matches at 11 bases. J lost 8 bases, V lost 2 bases, and 7 bases had no gene match. Germline CDR1 reads MNHEY; CDR2 reads SVGAGI. This CDR3 contains 15 residues. CDR3 region: CASSYLSGTGGEAFF. The CDR3 DNA follows: TGTGCCAGCAGTTACCTATCCGGGACAGGGGGGGAAGCTTTCTTT.

The V call is TRBV6-4, the J call TRBJ1-6; weak D call: TRBD1 (6 bases). V was clipped by 2 bases and J by 10 bases, with 9 bases between them. The CDR3 consists of 13 residues. Germline loops: CDR1 MRHNA, CDR2 SNTAGT. CDR3 in amino acids: CASSDQQGSPLHF. The CDR3 DNA follows: TGTGCCAGCAGTGACCAACAGGGCTCACCCCTCCACTTT.

The chain links TRBV24-1 to TRBJ2-2; 9 bases are shared with TRBD1. Germline lookup yields CDR1 KGHDR and CDR2 SFDVKD. The junction had 6 bases not matched to a gene; V was cut back by 11 bases and J by 3 bases. The CDR3 is 14 residues long. CDR3 in DNA: TGTGCCAACGACAGGGGGTTTTACACCGGGGAGCTGTTTTTT. It specifies CANDRGFYTGELFF.

CDR3 in amino acids: CASSPGGRGQQYF. CDR3 DNA: TGTGCCAGCAGCCCCGGGGGGCGGGGCCAGCAGTACTTC. V gene TRBV5-6 combines with J gene TRBJ2-7; TRBD2 is a possible D gene (7 bases). CDR1 SGHDT and CDR2 YYEEEE come from the germline V gene. The CDR3 has 13 residues. V shed 4 bases and J shed 8 bases, with 16 bases lying between them.

This chain connects TRBV6-6 to TRBJ1-5; D ambiguous. V lost 8 bases, J lost 6 bases, and 11 bases lay in between. Germline V CDR1 and CDR2: MNHNY, SVGAGI (reference sequence). The CDR3 extends over 12 amino acids. The CDR3 nucleotides read TGTGCCAGCGGTCCAGGCCGTCAGCCCCAGCATTTT. This gives the protein CASGPGRQPQHF.

The chain has TRBV2 and TRBJ2-2, with 15 bases matching TRBD2. The length of the CDR3 is 17 residues. V was pared by 7 bases and J by 4 bases, with 7 bases of the junction left unmatched. Germline V gene data show CDR1 as SNHLY and CDR2 as FYNNEI. This CDR3 is CASKGTSGGHITGELFF. The CDR3 nucleotides read TGTGCCAGCAAGGGGACTAGCGGGGGGCATATCACCGGGGAGCTGTTTTTT.

The chain has TRBV5-4 and TRBJ2-5; TRBD2 matches 12 bases. The germline V gene encodes CDR1 SGHNT and CDR2 YYREEE (reference sequence). This CDR3 region has 16 residues. V shed 6 bases, J shed 4 bases, and the junction held 10 bases outside the gene matches. The CDR3 reads CASNTKQTSGRETQYF. The CDR3 region has the DNA TGTGCCAGCAACACGAAACAGACTAGCGGGAGAGAGACCCAGTACTTC.

The chain employs TRBV7-2 and TRBJ2-5; TRBD2 matches at 8 bases. CDR3 length equals 14 residues. Trimming removed 1 base from V and 6 bases from J; junction bases left unmatched: 4. CDR1 and CDR2 from the germline V gene are SGHTA and FQGNSA. CDR3 amino acids: CASSLGLALKTQYF. CDR3 DNA: TGTGCCAGCAGCTTAGGACTAGCGCTGAAGACCCAGTACTTC.

The rearrangement uses TRBV5-6 and TRBJ1-1, with 7 bases that match TRBD1. The CDR3 is 12 residues long. Per the germline V gene, CDR1 is SGHDT and CDR2 is YYEEEE. The junction had 5 bases not matched to a gene; V was cut back by 4 bases and J by 8 bases. In nucleotides, the CDR3 is TGTGCCAGCAGCACAGGGGCATCCGAAGCTTTCTTT. This sequence encodes CASSTGASEAFF.

This chain links TRBV5-1 with TRBJ1-6; 7 nucleotides match TRBD1. The J segment lost 7 bases and the V segment lost 0 bases, leaving 4 bases of the junction unmatched. The V gene's germline CDR1 is SGHRS and CDR2 YFSETQ. The CDR3 sequence is 15 residues long. The CDR3 protein is CASSLEGGQNSPLHF. The CDR3 DNA reads TGCGCCAGCAGCTTGGAGGGGGGACAGAATTCACCCCTCCACTTT.

V is TRBV7-2 and J is TRBJ2-3, with 11 bases lining up with TRBD2. Trimming took 3 bases from V and 6 from J; bases not matched to a gene: 2. Germline V lookup: CDR1 SGHTA, CDR2 FQGNSA. The CDR3 loop spans 14 amino acids. CDR3 nucleotide sequence: TGTGCCAGCAGCTTTAGCGGGAGGGTGGATACGCAGTATTTT. Amino acid sequence: CASSFSGRVDTQYF.